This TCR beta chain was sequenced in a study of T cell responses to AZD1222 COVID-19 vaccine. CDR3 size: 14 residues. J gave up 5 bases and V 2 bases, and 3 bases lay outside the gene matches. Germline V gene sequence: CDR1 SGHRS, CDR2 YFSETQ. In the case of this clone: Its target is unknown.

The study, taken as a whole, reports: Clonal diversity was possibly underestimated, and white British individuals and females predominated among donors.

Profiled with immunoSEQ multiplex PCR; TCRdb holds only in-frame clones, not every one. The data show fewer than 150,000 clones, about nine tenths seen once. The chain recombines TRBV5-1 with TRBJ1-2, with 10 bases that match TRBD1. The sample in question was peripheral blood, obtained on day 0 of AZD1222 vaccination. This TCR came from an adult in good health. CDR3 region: CASSLRQGAYGYTF. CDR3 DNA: TGCGCCAGCAGCTTACGACAGGGGGCGTATGGCTACACCTTC.